Listed below are T cell receptor beta chains from one sample, sequenced in a study of T-cell memory formation after mild COVID-19. TCRdb independently ran MiXCR on the 5' RACE reads; one entry per CDR3 protein. Here the sample spans 350,000 to 500,000 distinct CDR3 sequences, around 20% being singletons. Sequenced material: PBMCs or a T cell subset sorted from them (not recorded which). These receptor sequences come from an adult woman who had mild COVID-19 (a few samples of this study predate the infection). Cell type and time point are not known. CDR3s include the opening cysteine and the closing phenylalanine or tryptophan. D genes are given only for firm matches. Only some rows state a clone size, as once, few, many or a class for expanded clones.

clone_size j_call v_call d_call cdr3_aa cdr3_nt
few TRBJ2-1 TRBV7-3 NA CASSFGSGYNEQFF TGTGCCAGCAGCTTCGGGAGCGGATACAATGAGCAGTTCTTC
once TRBJ2-1 TRBV2 TRBD2 CASRAGGPYNEQFF TGTGCCAGCAGGGCGGGGGGGCCCTACAATGAGCAGTTCTTC
NA TRBJ1-2 TRBV25-1 NA CASTQGYGYTF TGTGCCAGCACACAGGGCTATGGCTACACCTTC
NA TRBJ1-3 TRBV9 TRBD1 CASSARTGGGNTIYF TGTGCCAGCAGCGCCCGGACAGGGGGCGGAAACACCATATATTTT
many TRBJ2-7 TRBV12-3/TRBV12-4 NA CASSLGARSINYF TGTGCCAGCAGTTTAGGTGCCAGGTCTATAAACTACTTC
NA TRBJ1-3 TRBV4-1 NA CASSLIGGRAAGNTIYF TGCGCCAGCAGCCTGATCGGGGGGAGGGCGGCTGGAAACACCATATATTTT
few TRBJ1-2 TRBV10-3 NA CAISSDSYGYTF TGTGCCATCAGCTCCGACAGCTATGGCTACACCTTC
few TRBJ1-1 TRBV6-6 NA CASSYGRGTTEAFF TGTGCCAGCAGTTACGGCAGGGGTACCACTGAAGCTTTCTTT
few TRBJ2-3 TRBV7-2 TRBD2 CASSSLAGTTDTQYF TGTGCCAGCAGCTCCCTAGCGGGAACCACAGATACGCAGTATTTT
few TRBJ2-1 TRBV29-1 TRBD1 CSADGDRMSKEQFF TGCAGCGCGGATGGGGACAGGATGAGTAAAGAGCAGTTCTTC
many TRBJ2-7 TRBV5-1 TRBD1 CASSLGTGGYEQYF TGCGCCAGCAGCCTGGGGACAGGGGGCTACGAGCAGTACTTC
NA TRBJ2-3 TRBV27 NA CASSLVSSGDTQYF TGTGCCAGCAGTTTAGTCAGCTCGGGGGATACGCAGTATTTT
NA TRBJ2-7 TRBV3-1 TRBD1 CASSQERTGKVYEQYF TGTGCCAGCAGCCAAGAAAGGACAGGGAAAGTCTACGAGCAGTACTTC
NA TRBJ2-1 TRBV20-1 NA CSASASYNEQFF TGCAGTGCTAGCGCGTCCTACAATGAGCAGTTCTTC
NA TRBJ2-3 TRBV5-1 NA CASSHGQLSDTQYF TGCGCCAGCAGCCACGGACAGTTGTCAGATACGCAGTATTTT
few TRBJ2-7 TRBV6-2/TRBV6-3 NA CASSYRSEQYF TGTGCCAGCAGTTACCGCTCCGAGCAGTACTTC
NA TRBJ2-1 TRBV7-9 TRBD2 CASSPRTSSYNEQFF TGTGCCAGCAGCCCCCGGACTAGCTCCTACAATGAGCAGTTCTTC
NA TRBJ2-2 TRBV24-1 NA CATSDFPPGSGELFF TGTGCCACCAGTGATTTTCCCCCAGGGAGCGGGGAGCTGTTTTTT
NA TRBJ2-3 TRBV7-9 NA CASSSGDSGSPQYF TGTGCCAGCAGCTCGGGCGATAGCGGTAGTCCGCAGTATTTT
few TRBJ1-1 TRBV13 TRBD1 CASSLGDRGLKSTEAFF TGTGCCAGCAGCTTAGGGGACAGGGGGCTGAAGAGCACTGAAGCTTTCTTT
NA TRBJ1-1 TRBV9 NA CASSVEGSMNTEAFF TGTGCCAGCAGCGTAGAGGGCAGCATGAACACTGAAGCTTTCTTT
NA TRBJ1-1 TRBV6-5 NA CASSYASGAGNTEAFF TGTGCCAGCAGTTATGCGTCCGGGGCGGGGAACACTGAAGCTTTCTTT
few TRBJ2-1 TRBV7-9 NA CASRLGEQFF TGTGCCAGCAGGTTAGGGGAGCAGTTCTTC
NA TRBJ1-2 TRBV9 TRBD1 CASSGGQTVDYGYTF TGTGCCAGCAGCGGGGGACAGACAGTCGACTATGGCTACACCTTC
few TRBJ2-5 TRBV30 TRBD1 CAWSRTGITRETQYF TGTGCCTGGAGTAGGACAGGGATTACCCGAGAGACCCAGTACTTC
NA TRBJ1-1 TRBV29-1 TRBD1 CSVRPGGMNTEAFF TGCAGCGTACGTCCAGGGGGAATGAACACTGAAGCTTTCTTT
few TRBJ1-5 TRBV6-5 NA CASSYSHPSNQPQHF TGTGCCAGCAGTTACTCCCATCCCAGCAATCAGCCCCAGCATTTT
few TRBJ1-2 TRBV6-2/TRBV6-3 NA CASSWTGPTNYGYTF TGTGCCAGCAGTTGGACCGGGCCAACTAACTATGGCTACACCTTC
NA TRBJ1-3 TRBV24-1 TRBD1 CATSDSDRAGNTIYF TGTGCCACCAGTGATTCGGACAGGGCTGGAAACACCATATATTTT
NA TRBJ1-1 TRBV7-8 NA CASSLADLNTEAFF TGTGCCAGCAGCTTAGCGGACCTTAACACTGAAGCTTTCTTT
few TRBJ2-3 TRBV7-9 NA CASGRDGSSTDTQYF TGTGCCAGCGGGAGAGACGGATCTAGCACAGATACGCAGTATTTT
NA TRBJ2-5 TRBV3-1 NA CASSLWNREETQYF TGTGCCAGCAGCCTATGGAACAGGGAAGAGACCCAGTACTTC
few TRBJ1-5 TRBV12-3/TRBV12-4 NA CASSLRPGNQPQHF TGTGCCAGCAGTTTACGTCCAGGCAATCAGCCCCAGCATTTT